This TCR beta chain was sequenced in a study of blood T cell repertoires in COVID-19. Study context: The United States, Italy and Spain provided the acute and convalescent COVID-19 samples. The analysed material was cDNA or gDNA that came from T cells, B-cell-depleted T cells, or PBMCs.

During active infection, Seattle patients enrolled and were then monitored through disease. Profiling relied on immunoSEQ multiplex PCR, and the TCRdb table lists in-frame clones only, not all of them. This sample has 130,000 to 150,000 clones; 80% to 90% occur once, and the top ten carry approximately 8%. The V and J ends lost 2 bases and 2 bases respectively, with 17 bases between them. Germline CDR1 and CDR2: SEHNR and FQNEAQ (reference sequence). The CDR3 length is 17 residues. Material: peripheral blood. This clonotype was sampled from a woman aged 55-69 years with COVID-19, enrolled during active disease. The chain couples TRBV7-9 to TRBJ2-3; weak D call: TRBD1 (6 bases). Here the CDR3 reads CASSLLRDTQPTDTQYF. In DNA, the CDR3 is TGTGCCAGCAGCTTACTCCGGGACACGCAACCCACAGATACGCAGTATTTT.